A single sample gave rise to the 23 T cell receptor beta chains below, sequenced in a study of technical replicates of blood from several donors. Clones were sequenced by immunoSEQ multiplex PCR, and TCRdb holds only the in-frame ones, with some missing. The repertoire holds 90,000 to 100,000 clones, with roughly 95% as singletons. Sequencing was performed on T cells isolated from PBMCs. These receptors all stem from a human donor in good health.

J is TRBJ2-2 and V is TRBV7-8; D remains unclear. This CDR3 has 15 amino acids. Germline lookup yields CDR1 SGHVS and CDR2 FQNEAQ. V was shortened by 1 base and J by 0 bases, with 6 bases between the two germline ends. This chain's CDR3 is CASSLVSANTGELFF. The CDR3, as DNA: TGTGCCAGCAGCTTAGTCAGCGCGAACACCGGGGAGCTGTTTTTT.

The V and J genes are TRBV28 and TRBJ2-3; TRBD1 agrees at 7 bases. J was trimmed by 1 base and V by 5 bases; bases with no gene match: 3. This CDR3 is built from 14 residues. In germline, CDR1 is MDHEN, CDR2 SYDVKM. CDR3 region: CASSRDRGTDTQYF. CDR3 in DNA: TGTGCCAGCAGTCGCGACAGGGGCACAGATACGCAGTATTTT.

The chain recombines TRBV6-1 with TRBJ2-3; D not resolved. V was shortened by 6 bases and J by 4 bases, with 5 bases between the two germline ends. The germline gives CDR1 MNHNS, CDR2 SASEGT. The CDR3 totals 11 residues. The CDR3 loop reads CASSQADTQYF. For the CDR3, the DNA is TGTGCCAGCAGCCAGGCAGATACGCAGTATTTT.

This chain joins TRBV6-1 and TRBJ1-4, with a tentative D call TRBD1 (5 bases). The CDR3 extends over 14 amino acids. Trimming removed 3 bases from V and 8 bases from J, with 13 bases in between. The germline V gene has CDR1 MNHNS and CDR2 SASEGT. The chain's CDR3 is CASSEGGDLEKLFF. The CDR3 DNA follows: TGTGCCAGCAGTGAGGGGGGGGACTTAGAAAAACTGTTTTTT.

The chain has TRBV11-3 and TRBJ2-7; TRBD2 might be the D (6 bases). V was pared by 2 bases and J by 9 bases, with 14 bases between. Per the germline V gene, CDR1 is SGHNT and CDR2 is YENEEA. This CDR3 has 13 residues. CDR3 DNA sequence: TGTGCCAGCAGCTTACGCGGGGTGCGGGCGCAGTACTTC. Its protein product is CASSLRGVRAQYF.

This rearrangement joins TRBV9 to TRBJ2-4, with TRBD2 matching over 9 bases. The CDR3 is 18 residues long. Unmatched junction bases numbered 10, after V lost 3 bases and J lost 0 bases. Germline assignment: CDR1 SGDLS and CDR2 YYNGEE. In DNA, the CDR3 is TGTGCCAGCAGCGCTTTTGCGGGAGGGACTCTAGCCAAAAACATTCAGTACTTC. Amino acids: CASSAFAGGTLAKNIQYF.

The rearrangement links TRBV6-4 to TRBJ1-1; TRBD1 aligns across 9 bases. The CDR3 totals 15 residues. Germline V gives CDR1 MRHNA, CDR2 SNTAGT. J gave up 0 bases and V 6 bases, and 5 bases lay outside the gene matches. The CDR3 is CASSRDRVLNTEAFF. The CDR3 DNA reads TGTGCCAGCAGCCGGGACAGGGTTCTGAACACTGAAGCTTTCTTT.

The chain recombines TRBV15 with TRBJ1-4, with 7 bases identical to TRBD1. The CDR3 totals 14 residues. CDR1 is LNHNV and CDR2 is YYDKDF in the germline V gene (reference sequence). The V and J ends lost 3 bases and 8 bases, in that order; junction bases with no gene match: 6. Here the CDR3 reads CATSSRDRGEKLFF. The CDR3 nucleotides are TGTGCCACCAGCAGCCGGGACAGAGGAGAAAAACTGTTTTTT.

This chain links TRBV30 with TRBJ1-3; TRBD1 might be the D (6 bases). V was clipped by 2 bases and J by 2 bases, with 31 bases between them. The CDR3 has 21 residues. Germline CDR1 reads GTSNPN; CDR2 reads SVGIG (reference sequence). This CDR3 is CAWSSIQRDIWLEVAGNTIYF. DNA for the CDR3: TGTGCCTGGAGTTCAATCCAGCGGGACATATGGCTGGAAGTTGCTGGAAACACCATATATTTT. The variable domain in full, with the rest retrieved from reference TRBV30 and TRBJ1-3, is SQTIHQWPATLVQPVGSPLSLECTVEGTSNPNLYWYRQAAGRGLQLLFYSVGIGQISSEVPQNLSASRPQDRQFILSSKKLLLSDSGFYLCAWSSIQRDIWLEVAGNTIYFGEGSWLTVV.

The chain carries TRBV6-5 and TRBJ1-3; 8 positions agree with TRBD1. From germline, CDR1 is MNHEY and CDR2 SVGAGI. The CDR3 runs 14 residues. V trimming: 5 bases; J trimming: 4 bases; junction bases outside the gene matches: 4. CDR3 residues: CASSITGGGNTIYF. In DNA, the CDR3 is TGTGCCAGCAGTATCACAGGGGGGGGAAACACCATATATTTT.

The chain couples TRBV2 to TRBJ1-5; TRBD1 aligns across 7 bases. Germline CDR1 and CDR2: SNHLY and FYNNEI. This CDR3 contains 14 residues. Trimming cost V 6 bases and J 6 bases; bases outside gene matches: 8. The CDR3 is CASRTTGFSQPQHF. The CDR3 region has the DNA TGTGCCAGCAGAACGACAGGGTTTAGTCAGCCCCAGCATTTT.

The chain joins TRBV5-1 to TRBJ1-3; no clear D gene. This CDR3 comprises 16 residues. Between the trimmed V and J ends, which lost 5 bases and 2 bases, there was a span of 17 bases. Germline-derived CDR1 and CDR2 are SGHRS and YFSETQ. The CDR3 nucleotides read TGCGCCAGCAGTTTTGCGGATCTTAACCCTGGAAACACCATATATTTT. Encoded protein: CASSFADLNPGNTIYF.

The chain uses TRBV5-1 and TRBJ1-1; weak D call: TRBD1 (6 bases). Germline-derived CDR1 and CDR2 are SGHRS and YFSETQ. This CDR3 region has 14 residues. V shed 6 bases and J shed 1 base, with 13 bases lying between them. The CDR3 DNA follows: TGCGCCAGCAAGGGGGTGGGAGAGAACACTGAAGCTTTCTTT. Translating it yields CASKGVGENTEAFF. The variable domain in full, with the rest retrieved from reference TRBV5-1 and TRBJ1-1, is KAGVTQTPRYLIKTRGQQVTLSCSPISGHRSVSWYQQTPGQGLQFLFEYFSETQRNKGNFPGRFSGRQFSNSRSEMNVSTLELGDSALYLCASKGVGENTEAFFGQGTRLTVV.

This clone was detected once. The junction departs from the called germline gene at one end, perhaps through a read error. The rearrangement uses TRBV11-2 and TRBJ2-7; 9 bases align to TRBD2. Germline CDR1 and CDR2: SGHAT and FQNNGV. This CDR3 contains 12 residues. CDR3 DNA: TGTGCCAGCAGCTTAGAGGAGGGGACTAGCCACTTC. Amino acids: CASSLEEGTSHF.

The chain couples TRBV6-5 to TRBJ2-7; D perhaps matches TRBD1 (6 bases). The length of the CDR3 is 14 residues. V lost 5 bases, J lost 3 bases, and 14 bases lay in between. Germline V lookup: CDR1 MNHEY, CDR2 SVGAGI. The CDR3 spells CASSLTGGLYEQYF. The CDR3 region has the DNA TGTGCCAGCAGTCTGACAGGTGGGCTCTACGAGCAGTACTTC.

This chain joins TRBV28 and TRBJ2-4; TRBD2 aligns across 7 bases. This CDR3 comprises 12 residues. The germline gives CDR1 MDHEN, CDR2 SYDVKM. J gave up 8 bases and V 6 bases, and 4 bases lay outside the gene matches. The CDR3 sequence is CASRGGGDIQYF. CDR3 nucleotide sequence: TGTGCCAGCAGGGGGGGAGGGGACATTCAGTACTTC.

This chain links TRBV28 with TRBJ2-1; D remains unclear. Germline lookup yields CDR1 MDHEN and CDR2 SYDVKM. The V and J ends lost 5 bases and 4 bases respectively, with 3 bases between them. The CDR3 runs 11 residues. The CDR3: CASSPYNEQFF. The CDR3 coding sequence is TGTGCCAGCAGTCCGTACAATGAGCAGTTCTTC.

J is TRBJ1-6 and V is TRBV6-5; 7 bases map to TRBD1. This CDR3 comprises 13 residues. V dropped 6 bases and J dropped 11; count of bases not matched to a gene: 7. Per the germline V gene, CDR1 is MNHEY and CDR2 is SVGAGI. Here the CDR3 reads CASSPTGTTPLHF. The CDR3 DNA follows: TGTGCCAGCAGCCCGACAGGGACGACACCCCTCCACTTT.

This chain uses TRBV30 with TRBJ2-1; D ambiguous. V lost 4 bases, J lost 7 bases, and 14 bases lay in between. The CDR3 covers 13 residues. Germline V gives CDR1 GTSNPN, CDR2 SVGIG (reference sequence). CDR3 sequence: CAWKLTTGNEQFF. The CDR3 nucleotides read TGTGCCTGGAAATTAACTACCGGGAATGAGCAGTTCTTC.

The chain employs TRBV28 and TRBJ2-2, with TRBD1 matching over 7 bases. The trim removed 2 bases at V and 3 bases at J, leaving 3 bases unmatched. This CDR3 is 15 amino acids long. The germline gives CDR1 MDHEN, CDR2 SYDVKM. CDR3 protein: CASSLGTAYTGELFF. The CDR3 DNA follows: TGTGCCAGCAGTTTAGGGACAGCTTACACCGGGGAGCTGTTTTTT.

The chain couples TRBV23-1 to TRBJ1-5, with D possibly being TRBD1 (5 bases). TRBV23-1 is annotated as an ORF whose role is uncertain. This CDR3 contains 14 residues. V lost 0 bases and J lost 7, with 10 bases in between. The CDR3 protein is CASSQSSGGQPQHF. In nucleotides, the CDR3 is TGCGCCAGCAGTCAATCGAGCGGGGGACAGCCCCAGCATTTT.

V and J are TRBV10-3 and TRBJ2-7, with a tentative D call TRBD2 (5 bases). The V gene lost 6 bases and the J gene lost 3 bases, with 9 bases spanning the gap. This CDR3 has 12 residues. Germline loops: CDR1 ENHRY, CDR2 SYGVKD. CDR3 DNA sequence: TGTGCCATCAGGGCCGGAGGCTACGAGCAGTACTTC. Its protein is CAIRAGGYEQYF.

CDR3 loop: CASSLAAGKLSEQYF. In nucleotides, the CDR3 is TGCGCCAGCTCGCTCGCGGCGGGCAAACTTTCCGAGCAGTACTTC. The genes are TRBV5-1 and TRBJ2-7, with TRBD2 as a possible D gene (5 bases). V was cut by 7 bases and J by 6 bases, with 23 bases left in between. CDR1 is SGHRS and CDR2 is YFSETQ in the germline V gene. CDR3 length equals 15 residues.